This TCR beta chain appears in the sequencing data of a study of cytomegalovirus exposure and HLA in healthy donors. Whole-study findings and limits: A prior analysis recorded that most TCR beta V segments were productive about 90% or about 30% of the time. As was reported, the HLA-A and HLA-B alleles of most subjects were accurately predicted from TCR beta sequences. Highly shared variants forming one cluster were likely a sequencing artifact. In a later analysis, V- and J-gene trimming of beta chains associated with a DCLRE1C missense variant, replicated independently.

PCR primers comprised 60 Vbeta and 13 Jbeta primers. Clones were sequenced by immunoSEQ multiplex PCR, and TCRdb holds only the in-frame ones, with some missing. The sample has under 150,000 clones, 81% seen once. Of note for this clone: Its target is not known.

Looked up from germline, CDR1 is MNHNY and CDR2 is SVGAGI (reference sequence). The junction had 3 bases not matched to a gene; V was cut back by 1 base and J by 1 base. The CDR3 length is 16 residues. The gene calls are TRBV6-6 and TRBJ2-2; 7 nucleotides align to TRBD2. Sequencing used PBMCs. This receptor was taken from a man younger than 35 in good health and CMV-seronegative. CDR3 residues: CASSYFGRGNTGELFF. For the CDR3, the DNA is TGTGCCAGCAGTTACTTTGGGAGGGGGAACACCGGGGAGCTGTTTTTT.